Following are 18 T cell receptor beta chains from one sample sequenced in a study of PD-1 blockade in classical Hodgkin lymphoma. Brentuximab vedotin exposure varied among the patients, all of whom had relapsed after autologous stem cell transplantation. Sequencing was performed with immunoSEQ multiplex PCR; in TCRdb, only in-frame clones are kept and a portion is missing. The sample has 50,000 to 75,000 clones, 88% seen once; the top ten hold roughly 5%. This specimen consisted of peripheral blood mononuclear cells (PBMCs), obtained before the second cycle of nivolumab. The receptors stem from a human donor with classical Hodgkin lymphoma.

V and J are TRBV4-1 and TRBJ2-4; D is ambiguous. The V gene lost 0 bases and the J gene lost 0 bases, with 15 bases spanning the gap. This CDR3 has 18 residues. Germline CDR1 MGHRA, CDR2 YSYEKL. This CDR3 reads CASSQDPRRTLAKNIQYF. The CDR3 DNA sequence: TGCGCCAGCAGCCAAGATCCCCGGCGCACTCTAGCCAAAAACATTCAGTACTTC.

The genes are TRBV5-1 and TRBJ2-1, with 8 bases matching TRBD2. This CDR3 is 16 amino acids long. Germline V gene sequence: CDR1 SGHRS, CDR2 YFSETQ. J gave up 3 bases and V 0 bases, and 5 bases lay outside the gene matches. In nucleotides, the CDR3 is TGCGCCAGCAGCTTGGTGGCGGGGGGCCTCTACAATGAGCAGTTCTTC. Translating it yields CASSLVAGGLYNEQFF.

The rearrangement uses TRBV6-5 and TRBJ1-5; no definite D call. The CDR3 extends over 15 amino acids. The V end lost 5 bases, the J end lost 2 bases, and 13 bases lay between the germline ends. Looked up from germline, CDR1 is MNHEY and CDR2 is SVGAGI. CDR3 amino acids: CASSPRVSGNQPQHF. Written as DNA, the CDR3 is TGTGCCAGCAGTCCGCGGGTATCGGGCAATCAGCCCCAGCATTTT.

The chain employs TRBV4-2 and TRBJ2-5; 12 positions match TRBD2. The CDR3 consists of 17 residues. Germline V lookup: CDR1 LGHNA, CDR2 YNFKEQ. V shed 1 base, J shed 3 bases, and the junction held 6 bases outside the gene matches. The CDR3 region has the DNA TGTGCCAGCAGCCAAGCGACTAGCGGGGGAGCTGAAGAGACCCAGTACTTC. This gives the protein CASSQATSGGAEETQYF.

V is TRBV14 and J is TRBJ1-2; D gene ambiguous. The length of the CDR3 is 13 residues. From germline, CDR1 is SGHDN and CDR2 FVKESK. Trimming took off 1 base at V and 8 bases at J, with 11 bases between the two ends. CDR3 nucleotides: TGTGCCAGCAGCCAAGGCCAAAGAGGGGGCTACACCTTC. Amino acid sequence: CASSQGQRGGYTF. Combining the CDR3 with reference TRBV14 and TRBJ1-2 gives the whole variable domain EAGVTQFPSHSVIEKGQTVTLRCDPISGHDNLYWYRRVMGKEIKFLLHFVKESKQDESGMPNNRFLAERTGGTYSTLKVQPAELEDSGVYFCASSQGQRGGYTFGSGTRLTVV.

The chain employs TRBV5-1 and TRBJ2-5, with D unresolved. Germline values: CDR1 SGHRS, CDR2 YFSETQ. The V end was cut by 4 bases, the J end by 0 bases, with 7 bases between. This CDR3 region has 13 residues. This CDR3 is CASSPDNQETQYF. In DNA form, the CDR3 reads TGCGCCAGCAGCCCTGACAACCAAGAGACCCAGTACTTC.

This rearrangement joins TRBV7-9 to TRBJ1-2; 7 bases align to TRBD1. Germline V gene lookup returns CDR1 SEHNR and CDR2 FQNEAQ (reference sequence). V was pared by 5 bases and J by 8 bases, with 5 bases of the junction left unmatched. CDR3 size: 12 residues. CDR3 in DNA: TGTGCCAGCAGCCCCTCGGACAGGGGCTACACCTTC. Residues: CASSPSDRGYTF.

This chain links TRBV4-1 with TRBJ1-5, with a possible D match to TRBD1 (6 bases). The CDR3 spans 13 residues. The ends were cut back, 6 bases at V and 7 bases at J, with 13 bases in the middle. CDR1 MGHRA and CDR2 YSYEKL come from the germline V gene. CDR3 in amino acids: CASSKGQGQPQHF. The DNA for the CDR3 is TGCGCCAGCAGTAAAGGGCAGGGGCAGCCCCAGCATTTT.

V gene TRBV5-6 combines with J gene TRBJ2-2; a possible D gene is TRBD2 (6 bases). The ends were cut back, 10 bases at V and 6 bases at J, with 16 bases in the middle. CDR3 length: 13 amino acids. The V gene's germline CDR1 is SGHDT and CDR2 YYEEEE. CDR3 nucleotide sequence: TGTGCCGGAAAGTGGCGGGGCTCCGGGGAGCTGTTTTTT. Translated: CAGKWRGSGELFF.

CDR3 DNA sequence: TGTGCCATCAGTCCCAGGGGGCTCGGGACTGAAGCTTTCTTT. Translating it yields CAISPRGLGTEAFF. The J gene is TRBJ1-1, the V gene TRBV10-3; 8 bases align to TRBD1. Per the germline V gene, CDR1 is ENHRY and CDR2 is SYGVKD. The CDR3 sequence is 14 residues long. Trimming cost V 5 bases and J 5 bases; bases outside gene matches: 7.

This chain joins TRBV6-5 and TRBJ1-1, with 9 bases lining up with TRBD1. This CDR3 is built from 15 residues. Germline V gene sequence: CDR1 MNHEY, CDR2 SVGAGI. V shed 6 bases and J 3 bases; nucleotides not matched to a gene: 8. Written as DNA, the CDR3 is TGTGCCAGCAGGAACAGGGGGCGACTGGACACTGAAGCTTTCTTT. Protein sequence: CASRNRGRLDTEAFF.

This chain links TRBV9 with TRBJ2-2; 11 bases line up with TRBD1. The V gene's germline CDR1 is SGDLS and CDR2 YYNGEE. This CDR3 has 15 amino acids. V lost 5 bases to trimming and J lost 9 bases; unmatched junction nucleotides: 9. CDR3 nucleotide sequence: TGTGCCAGCAGGGTCCGGGACAGGGGGGTCAGGGAGCTGTTTTTT. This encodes CASRVRDRGVRELFF.

CDR3: CASSLGRRRALGETQYF. CDR3 DNA: TGTGCCAGCAGCTTAGGGCGACGGAGGGCGTTGGGGGAGACCCAGTACTTC. The chain links TRBV7-9 to TRBJ2-5; TRBD2 is a possible D gene (6 bases). V was trimmed by 1 base and J by 5 bases, leaving 20 bases between them. Germline V gene sequence: CDR1 SEHNR, CDR2 FQNEAQ (reference sequence). CDR3 size: 17 residues.

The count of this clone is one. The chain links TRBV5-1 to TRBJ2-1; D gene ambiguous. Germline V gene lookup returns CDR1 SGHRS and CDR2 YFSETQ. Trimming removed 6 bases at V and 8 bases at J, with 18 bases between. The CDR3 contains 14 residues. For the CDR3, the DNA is TGCGCCAGCATCGAATCGGCTAGTTCACATGAGCAGTTCTTC. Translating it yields CASIESASSHEQFF.

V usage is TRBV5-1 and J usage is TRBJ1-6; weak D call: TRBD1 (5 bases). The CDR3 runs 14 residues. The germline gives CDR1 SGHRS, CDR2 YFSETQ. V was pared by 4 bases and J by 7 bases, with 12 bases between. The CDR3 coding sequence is TGCGCCAGCAGCCAGTCGACAGTAAATTCACCCCTCCACTTT. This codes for CASSQSTVNSPLHF.

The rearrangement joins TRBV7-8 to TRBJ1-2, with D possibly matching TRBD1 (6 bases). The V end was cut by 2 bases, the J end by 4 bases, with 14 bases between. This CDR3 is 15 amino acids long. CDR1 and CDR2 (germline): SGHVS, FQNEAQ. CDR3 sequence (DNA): TGTGCCAGCAGCTTAAACGGGGGGCAAGGCTATGGCTACACCTTC. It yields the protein CASSLNGGQGYGYTF.

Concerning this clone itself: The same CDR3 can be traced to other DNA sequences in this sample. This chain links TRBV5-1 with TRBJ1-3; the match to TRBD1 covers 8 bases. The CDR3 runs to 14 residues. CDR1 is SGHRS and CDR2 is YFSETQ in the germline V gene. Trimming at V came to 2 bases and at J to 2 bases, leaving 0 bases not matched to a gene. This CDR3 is CASSLQGAGNTIYF. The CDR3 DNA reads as TGCGCCAGCAGCTTACAGGGGGCTGGAAACACCATATATTTT.

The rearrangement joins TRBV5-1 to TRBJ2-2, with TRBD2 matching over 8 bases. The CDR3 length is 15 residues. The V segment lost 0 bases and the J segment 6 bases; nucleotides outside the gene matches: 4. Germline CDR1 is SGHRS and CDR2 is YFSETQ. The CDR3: CASSLDIGGAGELFF. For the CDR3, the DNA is TGCGCCAGCAGCTTGGATATCGGGGGGGCCGGGGAGCTGTTTTTT.